A single sample gave rise to the 30 T cell receptor beta chains below, sequenced in a study of cytomegalovirus exposure and HLA in healthy donors. Method: immunoSEQ multiplex PCR; TCRdb's copy keeps in-frame clones and lacks some. This table holds fewer than 300,000 clones, around 87% found once. Source material: PBMCs. Source of these receptors: a woman aged 18-29 years in good health and CMV-seronegative.

The CDR3 sequence: CASSAKARQGIETQYF. The CDR3 DNA is TGTGCCAGCAGCGCCAAGGCCCGACAGGGAATAGAGACCCAGTACTTC. The chain combines TRBV5-4 with TRBJ2-5, with 7 bases lining up with TRBD1. V lost 4 bases to trimming and J lost 4 bases; unmatched junction nucleotides: 13. The CDR3 loop spans 16 amino acids. Germline CDR1 reads SGHNT; CDR2 reads YYREEE (reference sequence).

This chain joins TRBV5-6 and TRBJ2-7; 7 nucleotides agree with TRBD1. The V gene end was trimmed by 2 bases and the J gene end by 6 bases; junction bases not matched to a gene: 5. The CDR3 sequence is 13 residues long. Germline CDR1 reads SGHDT; CDR2 reads YYEEEE. The CDR3: CASSFSRGSEQYF. Here the CDR3 DNA reads TGTGCCAGCAGCTTTAGCAGGGGGAGCGAGCAGTACTTC.

The chain joins TRBV2 to TRBJ2-1, with a tentative D call TRBD2 (7 bases). The CDR3 length is 17 residues. Trimming cost V 6 bases and J 7 bases, with 25 bases left between them. Germline V gene lookup returns CDR1 SNHLY and CDR2 FYNNEI. The CDR3 DNA reads TGTGCCAGCAGAGGGCCATACTCGGCGGGGGCTTGGAATGAGCAGTTCTTC. Translated: CASRGPYSAGAWNEQFF.

The gene calls are TRBV30 and TRBJ2-2; D is undetermined. CDR3 length equals 12 residues. Trimming shortened V by 3 bases and J by 6 bases, and 8 bases separated the two germline ends. Germline values: CDR1 GTSNPN, CDR2 SVGIG (reference sequence). CDR3 protein: CAWSQVPGELFF. The DNA for the CDR3 is TGTGCCTGGAGCCAGGTGCCCGGGGAGCTGTTTTTT.

This clone was seen only once. V is TRBV11-2 and J is TRBJ1-2, with D possibly TRBD1 on 6 matching bases. The V end was cut by 5 bases, the J end by 1 base, with 23 bases between. Germline CDR1 SGHAT, CDR2 FQNNGV. The CDR3 runs 18 residues. CDR3 loop: CASSNSRRRTERNYGYTF. As DNA, the CDR3 is TGTGCCAGCAGCAACTCGAGGCGTAGGACAGAGCGTAACTATGGCTACACCTTC.

The rearrangement joins TRBV5-1 to TRBJ2-1; 9 positions agree with TRBD1. V gave up 0 bases and J gave up 7 bases; unmatched junction bases: 5. Germline CDR1 and CDR2: SGHRS and YFSETQ. The CDR3 totals 15 residues. CDR3 residues: CASSLDPGTGNEQFF. The CDR3 DNA follows: TGCGCCAGCAGCTTGGACCCCGGGACAGGGAATGAGCAGTTCTTC. The whole variable domain, filled in from reference TRBV5-1 and TRBJ2-1, reads KAGVTQTPRYLIKTRGQQVTLSCSPISGHRSVSWYQQTPGQGLQFLFEYFSETQRNKGNFPGRFSGRQFSNSRSEMNVSTLELGDSALYLCASSLDPGTGNEQFFGPGTRLTVL.

The rearrangement links TRBV6-1 to TRBJ2-7; TRBD1 matches at 11 bases. The CDR3 spans 16 residues. Germline lookup yields CDR1 MNHNS and CDR2 SASEGT. The junction had 5 bases not matched to a gene; V was cut back by 0 bases and J by 4 bases. The CDR3 nucleotides read TGTGCCAGCAGTGAAGCGAGGGGACAGGGGGGGTACGAGCAGTACTTC. This codes for CASSEARGQGGYEQYF.

The chain carries TRBV7-2 and TRBJ1-1, with 10 bases aligning to TRBD1. The CDR3 sequence is 16 residues long. V trimming: 0 bases; J trimming: 0 bases; junction bases outside the gene matches: 1. The germline gives CDR1 SGHTA, CDR2 FQGNSA. In nucleotides, the CDR3 is TGTGCCAGCAGCTTAGCTGGACAGGGGGTGAACACTGAAGCTTTCTTT. Protein: CASSLAGQGVNTEAFF.

The chain combines TRBV2 with TRBJ2-3, with 9 bases matching TRBD1. After removal of 6 bases from V and 8 bases from J, the junction contained 9 bases not matched to a gene. Looked up from germline, CDR1 is SNHLY and CDR2 is FYNNEI. The CDR3 covers 14 residues. CDR3 nucleotides: TGTGCCAGCAGCCGGACAGGGGTTGAGGGTACGCAGTATTTT. Protein product: CASSRTGVEGTQYF.

The chain couples TRBV19 to TRBJ2-7, with 10 positions matching TRBD2. The V gene's germline CDR1 is LNHDA and CDR2 SQIVND (reference sequence). The CDR3 consists of 15 residues. The V segment lost 0 bases and the J segment 2 bases; nucleotides outside the gene matches: 1. The CDR3 protein is CASSIDTSGTYEQYF. In DNA form, the CDR3 reads TGTGCCAGTAGTATAGATACTAGCGGGACCTACGAGCAGTACTTC.

This chain links TRBV5-1 with TRBJ1-1; D perhaps matches TRBD1 (5 bases). Germline values: CDR1 SGHRS, CDR2 YFSETQ. V shed 1 base and J shed 8 bases, with 6 bases lying between them. The CDR3 is 11 amino acids. For the CDR3, the DNA is TGCGCCAGCAGCTTGCAGGGAGAAGCTTTCTTT. Its translation: CASSLQGEAFF.

V is TRBV27 and J is TRBJ1-4; 9 nucleotides agree with TRBD1. The CDR3 loop spans 16 amino acids. The J segment lost 5 bases and the V segment lost 1 base, leaving 5 bases of the junction unmatched. The germline V gene has CDR1 MNHEY and CDR2 SMNVEV (reference sequence). This CDR3 is CASSLWSGQGNEKLFF. The CDR3 DNA sequence: TGTGCCAGCAGTTTATGGTCAGGACAGGGGAATGAAAAACTGTTTTTT.

This chain joins TRBV2 and TRBJ2-1; the match to TRBD2 covers 10 bases. Germline lookup yields CDR1 SNHLY and CDR2 FYNNEI. J gave up 13 bases and V 6 bases, and 15 bases lay outside the gene matches. The length of the CDR3 is 15 residues. CDR3: CASSELHQREGDQFF. The CDR3, as DNA: TGTGCCAGCAGCGAACTACACCAGCGGGAGGGGGACCAGTTCTTC. The whole variable domain, filled in from reference TRBV2 and TRBJ2-1, reads EPEVTQTPSHQVTQMGQEVILRCVPISNHLYFYWYRQILGQKVEFLVSFYNNEISEKSEIFDDQFSVERPDGSNFTLKIRSTKLEDSAMYFCASSELHQREGDQFFGPGTRLTVL.

The CDR3 DNA follows: TGTGCCAGCGCCGGGAGGGCCTTCTACAATGAGCAGTTCTTC. Translated: CASAGRAFYNEQFF. The chain combines TRBV7-2 with TRBJ2-1, with 8 bases identical to TRBD2. V lost 8 bases, J lost 3 bases, and 6 bases stayed unmatched. The germline CDR1 and CDR2 sequences are SGHTA and FQGNSA. The CDR3 totals 14 residues. The full variable domain, with the rest looked up from reference TRBV7-2 and TRBJ2-1, is GAGVSQSPSNKVTEKGKDVELRCDPISGHTALYWYRQSLGQGLEFLIYFQGNSAPDKSGLPSDRFSAERTGGSVSTLTIQRTQQEDSAVYLCASAGRAFYNEQFFGPGTRLTVL.

The chain links TRBV19 to TRBJ1-2; a possible D gene is TRBD1 (5 bases). This CDR3 has 16 residues. The V gene lost 0 bases and the J gene lost 9 bases, with 20 bases spanning the gap. CDR1 LNHDA and CDR2 SQIVND come from the germline V gene (reference sequence). The CDR3 nucleotides are TGTGCCAGTAGTATAGATCGTCGTGCAGGGTATCGTAGCTACACCTTC. It codes for CASSIDRRAGYRSYTF.

The J gene is TRBJ2-2, the V gene TRBV11-2, with 10 positions matching TRBD2. Unmatched junction bases numbered 17, after V lost 4 bases and J lost 6 bases. Germline-derived CDR1 and CDR2 are SGHAT and FQNNGV. This CDR3 has 19 amino acids. As DNA, the CDR3 is TGTGCCAGCAGCTACGTCGGGCTAGCGGGGGATTCTTTTTCCGGGGAGCTGTTTTTT. Its translation is CASSYVGLAGDSFSGELFF. The whole variable domain, filled in from reference TRBV11-2 and TRBJ2-2, reads EAGVAQSPRYKIIEKRQSVAFWCNPISGHATLYWYQQILGQGPKLLIQFQNNGVVDDSQLPKDRFSAERLKGVDSTLKIQPAKLEDSAVYLCASSYVGLAGDSFSGELFFGEGSRLTVL.

V is TRBV18 and J is TRBJ1-1; D unresolved. V lost 3 bases, J lost 0 bases, and 5 bases lay in between. Germline V CDR1 and CDR2: KGHSH, LQKENI. The CDR3 extends over 13 amino acids. The CDR3 reads CASSPNMNTEAFF. The DNA for the CDR3 is TGTGCCAGCTCACCCAACATGAACACTGAAGCTTTCTTT.

The chain links TRBV18 to TRBJ2-1, with TRBD2 as a possible D gene (5 bases). Per the germline V gene, CDR1 is KGHSH and CDR2 is LQKENI. The CDR3 has 16 amino acids. V lost 1 base and J lost 5, with 15 bases in between. CDR3 in amino acids: CASSPQGGPAHNEQFF. For the CDR3, the DNA is TGTGCCAGCTCACCACAAGGCGGGCCCGCACACAATGAGCAGTTCTTC.

The chain combines TRBV2 with TRBJ2-2; 8 positions agree with TRBD1. Germline CDR1 is SNHLY and CDR2 is FYNNEI. The ends lost 2 bases at V and 5 bases at J; junction bases unmatched: 4. The CDR3 has 15 residues. The CDR3 loop reads CASSEQGAETGELFF. CDR3 sequence (DNA): TGTGCCAGCAGTGAACAGGGGGCGGAAACCGGGGAGCTGTTTTTT. Combining the CDR3 with reference TRBV2 and TRBJ2-2 gives the whole variable domain EPEVTQTPSHQVTQMGQEVILRCVPISNHLYFYWYRQILGQKVEFLVSFYNNEISEKSEIFDDQFSVERPDGSNFTLKIRSTKLEDSAMYFCASSEQGAETGELFFGEGSRLTVL.

This chain connects TRBV11-2 to TRBJ2-2; 7 bases fit TRBD1. Germline V CDR1 and CDR2: SGHAT, FQNNGV. The CDR3 runs 15 residues. V dropped 5 bases and J dropped 4; count of bases not matched to a gene: 7. This chain's CDR3 is CASSPTGVGTGELFF. CDR3 DNA: TGTGCCAGCAGCCCAACAGGGGTAGGCACCGGGGAGCTGTTTTTT.

The gene calls are TRBV29-1 and TRBJ1-1; D unresolved. The CDR3 spans 14 residues. The germline CDR1 and CDR2 sequences are SQVTM and ANQGSEA. The V gene lost 4 bases and the J gene lost 4 bases, with 16 bases spanning the gap. The CDR3 region has the DNA TGCAGCGTTGGTGAGGGTGGTAGGTTCACTGAAGCTTTCTTT. Protein product: CSVGEGGRFTEAFF.

In this sample, this clone turned up a few times. The chain recombines TRBV6-5 with TRBJ1-2, with D possibly TRBD1 on 5 matching bases. V was shortened by 7 bases and J by 7 bases, with 13 bases between the two germline ends. The length of the CDR3 is 12 residues. Per germline, CDR1 MNHEY and CDR2 SVGAGI. The CDR3 nucleotides read TGTGCCAGCACCGACTCAGGGCGTGGCTACACCTTC. Translated, it gives CASTDSGRGYTF.

The CDR3 here is CASSEARRNNEKLFF. The CDR3 bases are TGTGCCAGCAGTGAAGCGCGGAGGAATAATGAAAAACTGTTTTTT. The V and J genes are TRBV2 and TRBJ1-4, with D uncertain. CDR3 size: 15 residues. The germline CDR1 and CDR2 sequences are SNHLY and FYNNEI. The V end lost 0 bases, the J end lost 4 bases, and 9 bases lay between the germline ends.

V usage is TRBV5-6 and J usage is TRBJ2-1, with TRBD2 identical over 7 bases. Germline CDR1 SGHDT, CDR2 YYEEEE. The CDR3 is 18 amino acids. Trimming cost V 4 bases and J 4 bases; bases outside gene matches: 17. The CDR3 here is CASSPQFAKAGPYNEQFF. The CDR3 DNA reads as TGTGCCAGCAGCCCCCAATTCGCGAAAGCGGGACCATACAATGAGCAGTTCTTC.

This sequence joins TRBV18 and TRBJ2-7; 8 bases fit TRBD1. There are 15 residues in the CDR3. CDR1 is KGHSH, CDR2 LQKENI, per germline. V gave up 5 bases and J gave up 2 bases; unmatched junction bases: 8. This chain's CDR3 is CASSIRGRGAYEQYF. CDR3 nucleotide sequence: TGTGCCAGCTCAATCAGGGGGCGCGGGGCCTACGAGCAGTACTTC.

This chain links TRBV5-4 with TRBJ1-2; D is uncertain. This CDR3 spans 16 amino acids. Trimming removed 0 bases at V and 0 bases at J, with 12 bases between. Germline CDR1 reads SGHNT; CDR2 reads YYREEE (reference sequence). The CDR3 reads CASSLGHSYPNYGYTF. In nucleotides, the CDR3 is TGTGCCAGCAGCTTGGGCCACAGTTATCCTAACTATGGCTACACCTTC.

The CDR3 reads CASRLQGVDNEQFF. The CDR3 DNA follows: TGTGCCAGTAGGTTGCAGGGTGTCGACAATGAGCAGTTCTTC. The chain employs TRBV19 and TRBJ2-1, with a weak D call TRBD1 (5 bases). There are 14 residues in the CDR3. Germline V gene data show CDR1 as LNHDA and CDR2 as SQIVND (reference sequence). Trimming took off 6 bases at V and 5 bases at J, with 14 bases between the two ends.

This chain connects TRBV28 to TRBJ1-4; TRBD1 aligns across 9 bases. The CDR3 loop spans 14 amino acids. CDR1 is MDHEN, CDR2 SYDVKM, per germline. Losses at the gene ends were 5 bases for V and 8 bases for J; bases not matched to a gene: 6. This CDR3 reads CASSPRQGGEKLFF. CDR3 DNA: TGTGCCAGCAGTCCTCGACAGGGGGGGGAAAAACTGTTTTTT.

The chain combines TRBV13 with TRBJ1-2, with 10 bases aligning to TRBD1. The J segment lost 6 bases and the V segment lost 5 bases, leaving 6 bases of the junction unmatched. Germline V gene sequence: CDR1 PRHDT, CDR2 FYEKMQ (reference sequence). CDR3 length: 14 residues. CDR3 nucleotide sequence: TGTGCCAGCAGCGCCGGACAGGGGGTTAATGGCTACACCTTC. It encodes CASSAGQGVNGYTF.

The genes are TRBV10-2 and TRBJ2-1; TRBD2 might be the D (5 bases). Germline CDR1 reads WSHSY; CDR2 reads SAAADI. V was shortened by 8 bases and J by 2 bases, with 13 bases between the two germline ends. This CDR3 is built from 14 residues. CDR3 in amino acids: CASCRAETYNEQFF. CDR3 DNA sequence: TGCGCCAGCTGTAGAGCGGAGACCTACAATGAGCAGTTCTTC.